A single sample gave rise to the 23 T cell receptor beta chains below, sequenced in a study of blood T cell repertoires in COVID-19. Clones were sequenced by immunoSEQ multiplex PCR, and TCRdb holds only the in-frame ones, with some missing. The sample includes a few hundred thousand clones, just under 90% of them seen just once. The sequenced material came from PBMCs or T cells enriched from blood (not recorded which). Every receptor here comes from a woman aged 45-65 years who had been exposed to COVID-19.

This clone is a singleton in its sample. Written as DNA, the CDR3 is TGTGCCAGCCTCAGCAGGGTCCGCACAGATACGCAGTATTTT. Residues: CASLSRVRTDTQYF. This chain links TRBV5-5 with TRBJ2-3; D perhaps matches TRBD1 (5 bases). This CDR3 has 14 residues. Germline lookup yields CDR1 SGHKS and CDR2 YYEKEE (reference sequence). The ends were cut back, 7 bases at V and 1 base at J, with 13 bases in the middle.

The chain recombines TRBV3-1 (or the pseudogene TRBV3-2) with TRBJ1-5; D call uncertain. CDR1 LGHDT and CDR2 YNNKEL come from the germline V gene (reference sequence). V lost 1 base, J lost 0 bases, and 7 bases lay in between. This CDR3 has 15 amino acids. The CDR3 here is CASSQVAGSNQPQHF. The CDR3 bases are TGTGCCAGCAGCCAAGTTGCCGGTAGCAATCAGCCCCAGCATTTT.

This chain joins TRBV30 and TRBJ2-6, with 7 bases identical to TRBD1. The CDR3 totals 19 residues. The V segment lost 2 bases and the J segment 2 bases; nucleotides outside the gene matches: 15. Germline assignment: CDR1 GTSNPN and CDR2 SVGIG (reference sequence). The CDR3 sequence is CAWSPQGGRGTPGANVLTF. In DNA, the CDR3 is TGTGCCTGGAGTCCCCAAGGGGGCAGGGGGACCCCTGGGGCCAACGTCCTGACTTTC.

The chain employs TRBV18 and TRBJ1-2; 7 bases fit TRBD1. V lost 6 bases, J lost 6 bases, and 7 bases stayed unmatched. Germline CDR1 is KGHSH and CDR2 is LQKENI. CDR3 length: 13 residues. The CDR3 DNA is TGTGCCAGCTCCTCGGGACAGAATAATGGCTACACCTTC. Its protein is CASSSGQNNGYTF.

The chain joins TRBV2 to TRBJ2-4, with TRBD2 identical over 7 bases. With 5 bases clipped from V and 10 bases from J, the junction kept 8 bases outside the gene matches. Germline CDR1 is SNHLY and CDR2 is FYNNEI. The CDR3 contains 13 residues. The CDR3 DNA reads TGTGCCAGCAGTCCGTCTCAGGGAGGGATTCAGTACTTC. Translating it yields CASSPSQGGIQYF.

The chain links TRBV5-5 to TRBJ1-1, with 9 bases aligning to TRBD1. This CDR3 is built from 15 residues. J lost 10 bases, V lost 1 base, and 11 bases had no gene match. Germline CDR1 SGHKS, CDR2 YYEKEE (reference sequence). CDR3 sequence (DNA): TGTGCCAGCAGCTTGTTTGAGACAGGGGGTCCGGGAGCTTTCTTT. Translation: CASSLFETGGPGAFF.

The V call is TRBV7-8, the J call TRBJ2-7; TRBD1 might be the D (5 bases). V was trimmed by 6 bases and J by 3 bases, leaving 15 bases between them. The CDR3 is 14 residues long. Germline CDR1 SGHVS, CDR2 FQNEAQ. Here the CDR3 DNA reads TGTGCCAGCAGTCGTCGACAGTCCAGCTACGAGCAGTACTTC. It specifies CASSRRQSSYEQYF.

The chain carries TRBV19 and TRBJ1-2, with 7 nucleotides matching TRBD1. CDR3 length: 16 amino acids. Germline trimming cut 6 bases from V and 5 bases from J; bases unmatched to any gene: 15. Germline V gene data show CDR1 as LNHDA and CDR2 as SQIVND (reference sequence). The CDR3 DNA sequence: TGTGCCAGTAGCATCGCATACAGGGGCCCTCTTTATGGCTACACCTTC. This gives the protein CASSIAYRGPLYGYTF.

This clone appeared a single time. The J gene is TRBJ2-1, the V gene TRBV28; 8 nucleotides align to TRBD1. Germline-derived CDR1 and CDR2 are MDHEN and SYDVKM. The CDR3 runs 15 residues. V lost 5 bases to trimming and J lost 0 bases; unmatched junction nucleotides: 3. The CDR3 here is CASSPGGASYNEQFF. The CDR3 region has the DNA TGTGCCAGCAGTCCAGGGGGCGCCTCCTACAATGAGCAGTTCTTC.

This chain uses TRBV3-1 (or the pseudogene TRBV3-2) with TRBJ1-4, with D tentatively TRBD1 (5 bases). Deletions cut 0 bases from V and 5 bases from J, with 10 bases between. This CDR3 comprises 15 residues. CDR1 and CDR2 (germline): LGHDT, YNNKEL (reference sequence). The chain's CDR3 is CASSQDWSGNEKLFF. The CDR3 region has the DNA TGTGCCAGCAGCCAAGATTGGTCAGGGAATGAAAAACTGTTTTTT.

This clone was counted a few times. The chain uses TRBV7-9 and TRBJ1-3; D is ambiguous. The germline V and J ends were trimmed by 5 bases and 0 bases, with 11 bases remaining between them. This CDR3 is built from 15 residues. Germline values: CDR1 SEHNR, CDR2 FQNEAQ (reference sequence). The CDR3 loop is CASSEGLSSGNTIYF. The CDR3 nucleotides read TGTGCCAGCAGCGAAGGACTGTCCTCTGGAAACACCATATATTTT.

Here the CDR3 DNA reads TGTGCCAGCAGCTTAGTGTCAGGGGCCTATTCACCCCTCCACTTT. Its protein is CASSLVSGAYSPLHF. V usage is TRBV7-2 and J usage is TRBJ1-6, with D possibly matching TRBD1 (6 bases). Per the germline V gene, CDR1 is SGHTA and CDR2 is FQGNSA. The CDR3 spans 15 residues. Between the trimmed V and J ends, which lost 1 base and 8 bases, there was a span of 12 bases.

The rearrangement joins TRBV25-1 to TRBJ2-7, with D maybe TRBD2 (6 bases). The CDR3 runs to 13 residues. Germline assignment: CDR1 MGHDK and CDR2 SYGVNS. V lost 6 bases and J 4 bases, leaving 13 bases between the germline ends. CDR3 loop: CASRGLGGYEQYF. As DNA, the CDR3 is TGTGCCAGCAGGGGGCTTGGAGGGTACGAGCAGTACTTC.

The chain employs TRBV7-2 and TRBJ1-3; D perhaps matches TRBD1 (6 bases). Germline V lookup: CDR1 SGHTA, CDR2 FQGNSA. The CDR3 runs to 15 residues. The germline V and J ends were trimmed by 5 bases and 0 bases, with 11 bases remaining between them. CDR3 DNA: TGTGCCAGCAGCCCGGGACAAAGCTCTGGAAACACCATATATTTT. This codes for CASSPGQSSGNTIYF. Complete variable domain (other parts from reference TRBV7-2 and TRBJ1-3): GAGVSQSPSNKVTEKGKDVELRCDPISGHTALYWYRQSLGQGLEFLIYFQGNSAPDKSGLPSDRFSAERTGGSVSTLTIQRTQQEDSAVYLCASSPGQSSGNTIYFGEGSWLTVV.

J is TRBJ2-1 and V is TRBV6-4; 7 nucleotides align to TRBD2. V dropped 8 bases and J dropped 6; count of bases not matched to a gene: 13. Per germline, CDR1 MRHNA and CDR2 SNTAGT. The length of the CDR3 is 15 residues. The CDR3 region has the DNA TGTGCCAGCTCGAGGAAGAGCGGGGCTACCAATGAGCAGTTCTTC. It yields the protein CASSRKSGATNEQFF.

The chain combines TRBV19 with TRBJ1-5, with no clear D. The CDR3 length is 14 residues. CDR1 is LNHDA and CDR2 is SQIVND in the germline V gene (reference sequence). V lost 0 bases to trimming and J lost 2 bases, with 5 bases between them. CDR3 bases: TGTGCCAGTAGTATAGATTCGGGCAATCAGCCCCAGCATTTT. Its protein is CASSIDSGNQPQHF.

The chain joins TRBV2 to TRBJ2-6; TRBD1 matches at 8 bases. Germline CDR1 is SNHLY and CDR2 is FYNNEI. After removal of 4 bases from V and 0 bases from J, the junction contained 5 bases not matched to a gene. The CDR3 has 17 residues. The CDR3 DNA reads TGTGCCAGCAGTGGAGACAGGGGTGGCTCTGGGGCCAACGTCCTGACTTTC. Encoded protein: CASSGDRGGSGANVLTF.

V usage is TRBV12-5 and J usage is TRBJ1-6; D unclear. Trimming left V 7 bases short and J 4 bases short, with 20 bases between. The CDR3 length is 17 residues. Germline CDR1 and CDR2: LGHNT and FRNRAP. The DNA for the CDR3 is TGTGCTAGTGAACGGACGTGGATGGGGAGTTATAATTCACCCCTCCACTTT. As protein: CASERTWMGSYNSPLHF.

The V gene is TRBV2, the J gene TRBJ1-5; D ambiguous. The CDR3 is made up of 14 amino acids. Germline V gives CDR1 SNHLY, CDR2 FYNNEI. V lost 7 bases, J lost 4 bases, and 14 bases lay in between. CDR3 nucleotides: TGTGCCAGCAACCAAGAAGGAGGGAATCAGCCCCAGCATTTT. Its protein product is CASNQEGGNQPQHF.

This sequence joins TRBV6-5 and TRBJ2-1; 8 bases align to TRBD1. Germline CDR1 MNHEY, CDR2 SVGAGI. Trimming removed 7 bases from V and 10 bases from J; junction bases left unmatched: 12. CDR3 length equals 14 residues. The CDR3: CASIPWQGAWEQFF. The DNA of the CDR3 is TGTGCCAGCATCCCGTGGCAGGGGGCCTGGGAGCAGTTCTTC.

V and J are TRBV14 and TRBJ1-2; 10 nucleotides align to TRBD1. CDR3 length: 15 residues. Germline CDR1 reads SGHDN; CDR2 reads FVKESK. V shed 5 bases, J shed 4 bases, and the junction held 7 bases outside the gene matches. Here the CDR3 reads CASSVGQGPGYGYTF. The CDR3 DNA reads TGTGCCAGCAGCGTGGGACAGGGGCCGGGCTATGGCTACACCTTC.

This clone occurred a few times. The genes are TRBV29-1 and TRBJ2-5; TRBD2 matches at 7 bases. V was clipped by 6 bases and J by 0 bases; unmatched bases: 7. This CDR3 has 14 amino acids. Germline lookup yields CDR1 SQVTM and CDR2 ANQGSEA. The CDR3 spells CSVSAGTNQETQYF. For the CDR3, the DNA is TGCAGCGTCAGTGCGGGGACTAACCAAGAGACCCAGTACTTC.

The chain recombines TRBV5-1 with TRBJ2-7, with D possibly being TRBD1 (5 bases). The germline V gene has CDR1 SGHRS and CDR2 YFSETQ. This CDR3 is 12 amino acids long. Trimming shortened V by 1 base and J by 5 bases, and 7 bases separated the two germline ends. This CDR3 is CASSLLGDEQYF. The CDR3 DNA reads as TGCGCCAGCAGCTTGTTAGGGGACGAGCAGTACTTC.